The clone carrying this T cell receptor (beta chain) has more than one count but fewer than ten. Its antigen is not identified. As to treatment: approximately nine-day PBMC culture with coronavirus spike peptide pools or control peptides (ViraFEST assay). The sample comes from a study of vaccination and CD4 T cells after COVID-19. The study sequenced cultured CD4+ T cell DNA using the Oncomine TCR Beta short-read assay. Using its own MiXCR run on the PCR reads, TCRdb lists one record per CDR3 protein. Of about 10,000 distinct CDR3 sequences listed, 26% were seen once; the top ten hold about half. Trimming removed 8 bases at V and 2 bases at J, with 12 bases between. The CDR3 runs 13 residues. Germline assignment: CDR1 ENHRY and CDR2 SYGVKD.

The chain links TRBV10-3 to TRBJ2-5; D might be TRBD1 (5 bases). This clonotype originated in a human donor who received a COVID-19 vaccine. The specimen comprised CD4+ T cells from blood, cultured in vitro, sampled before SARS-CoV-2 vaccination. For the CDR3, the DNA is TGTGCCATCGCTGTCAGACAGCAAGAGACCCAGTACTTC. Amino acids: CAIAVRQQETQYF.